The rows below give T cell receptor beta chains drawn from one sample of a study of shared clonotypes between healthy human individuals. Produced via immunoSEQ multiplex PCR; TCRdb's table is partial and in-frame only. The repertoire holds 2 million or so clones, with 85% to 95% as singletons. Sequencing was carried out using naive CD4+ T cells sorted from blood. The receptors originated from a man aged 18 to 30 in good health. The CDR3 runs from the conserved cysteine through the conserved F or W. The D gene is left open where the match is weak. Clone size is not always given. Where it is, it says once, few, many or a class for expanded clones.

D: -; J: TRBJ1-2; size: -; V: TRBV28; DNA: TGTGCCAGCAGTTTCACCGGGACTGGGGGACGGGGCTACACCTTC; CDR3: CASSFTGTGGRGYTF
D: TRBD1; J: TRBJ2-1; size: -; V: TRBV18; DNA: TGTGCCAGCTCACCCGGGACAGGGGCAAGCTCCTACAATGAGCAGTTCTTC; CDR3: CASSPGTGASSYNEQFF
D: TRBD1; J: TRBJ2-2; size: -; V: TRBV7-8; DNA: TGTGCCAGCAGCTTAGCGCCGGACAGGAAGAACACCGGGGAGCTGTTTTTT; CDR3: CASSLAPDRKNTGELFF
D: TRBD1; J: TRBJ1-2; size: -; V: TRBV5-4; DNA: TGTGCCAGCAGCTTACAGGGGGCGCGAACCTATGGCTACACCTTC; CDR3: CASSLQGARTYGYTF
D: -; J: TRBJ2-7; size: -; V: TRBV30; DNA: TGTGCCTGGACGGGGGCGAACTACGAGCAGTACTTC; CDR3: CAWTGANYEQYF
D: TRBD2; J: TRBJ2-7; size: -; V: TRBV20-1; DNA: TGCAGTGCGACTAGCGACTACGAGCAGTACTTC; CDR3: CSATSDYEQYF
D: TRBD2; J: TRBJ2-7; size: -; V: TRBV30; DNA: TGTGCCTGGAGTGCAACTAGCGGGAGGGGAGGAGGAGAGCAGTACTTC; CDR3: CAWSATSGRGGGEQYF
D: TRBD1; J: TRBJ1-1; size: -; V: TRBV10-3; DNA: TGTGCCATCAGTGAACAGGGGGTGACTGAAGCTTTCTTT; CDR3: CAISEQGVTEAFF
D: TRBD1; J: TRBJ2-3; size: -; V: TRBV6-5; DNA: TGTGCCAGCAGTCAGGACAGGGTGGGAGATACGCAGTATTTT; CDR3: CASSQDRVGDTQYF
D: TRBD2; J: TRBJ2-5; size: -; V: TRBV5-5; DNA: TGTGCCAGCAGCCGGGGACTAGCGGGATCCTCCCAGGAACAAGAGACCCAGTACTTC; CDR3: CASSRGLAGSSQEQETQYF
D: TRBD1; J: TRBJ2-7; size: -; V: TRBV5-1; DNA: TGCGCCAGCAGCTTGGGACAGGGGTCCTACGAGCAGTACTTC; CDR3: CASSLGQGSYEQYF
D: -; J: TRBJ2-7; size: -; V: TRBV10-3; DNA: TGTGCCATCAGTGGCGAAGGCCACGAAAGCGAGCAGTACTTC; CDR3: CAISGEGHESEQYF
D: -; J: TRBJ1-5; size: once; V: TRBV6-1; DNA: TGTGCCAGCAGTGAAGCGCGATGGAGTGATAGCAATCAGCCCCAGCATTTT; CDR3: CASSEARWSDSNQPQHF
D: -; J: TRBJ1-5; size: -; V: TRBV30; DNA: TGTGCCTGGAGCAAGGGAGCCGATAGCAATCAGCCCCAGCATTTT; CDR3: CAWSKGADSNQPQHF
D: -; J: TRBJ2-5; size: -; V: TRBV9; DNA: TGTGCCAGCAGCGTAGTGGGGGATAACAAGGAGACCCAGTACTTC; CDR3: CASSVVGDNKETQYF
D: -; J: TRBJ1-2; size: -; V: TRBV6-5; DNA: TGTGCCAGCAGTATCCAGCCGTCGTATGGCTACACCTTC; CDR3: CASSIQPSYGYTF
D: -; J: TRBJ2-3; size: -; V: TRBV7-2; DNA: TGTGCCAGCAGCTCATTTACAGATACGCAGTATTTT; CDR3: CASSSFTDTQYF
D: -; J: TRBJ2-7; size: -; V: TRBV5-6; DNA: TGTGCCAGCAGCTTTGTTGCAGGAGGCGAGCAGTACTTC; CDR3: CASSFVAGGEQYF
D: -; J: TRBJ2-7; size: -; V: TRBV29-1; DNA: TGCAGCGTTGAAGATGGACAGATCTCCTACGAGCAGTACTTC; CDR3: CSVEDGQISYEQYF
D: TRBD1; J: TRBJ2-2; size: once; V: TRBV27; DNA: TGTGCCAGGGGTAAAACGGGACAGAGCGGGGAGCTGTTTTTT; CDR3: CARGKTGQSGELFF
D: TRBD1; J: TRBJ1-6; size: few; V: TRBV27; DNA: TGTGCCAGCAGTTTATCGGGACAGTGGGACACACTCCACTTT; CDR3: CASSLSGQWDTLHF
D: TRBD2; J: TRBJ2-1; size: -; V: TRBV29-1; DNA: TGCAGCGTTGGGCGGGGGAACAATGAGCAGTTCTTC; CDR3: CSVGRGNNEQFF
D: -; J: TRBJ1-2; size: -; V: TRBV7-2; DNA: TGTGCCAGCAGCTTAGGTGTACAGGGTTATGGCTACACCTTC; CDR3: CASSLGVQGYGYTF
D: -; J: TRBJ1-1; size: -; V: TRBV5-4; DNA: TGTGCCAGCAGCTTACCCAGGGCCGGGAACACTGAAGCTTTCTTT; CDR3: CASSLPRAGNTEAFF
D: TRBD2; J: TRBJ2-7; size: -; V: TRBV30; DNA: TGTGCCTGGAGTGTCGGGGGGGCAAGTGCCGAGCAGTACTTC; CDR3: CAWSVGGASAEQYF
D: TRBD1; J: TRBJ2-2; size: -; V: TRBV7-2; DNA: TGTGCCATACAGGGGGCCGGGGAGCTGTTTTTT; CDR3: CAIQGAGELFF
D: -; J: TRBJ2-1; size: -; V: TRBV5-4; DNA: TGTGCCAGCAGCCCCGCGGGTAAAGCTTACAATGAGCAGTTCTTC; CDR3: CASSPAGKAYNEQFF
D: -; J: TRBJ2-7; size: once; V: TRBV5-4; DNA: TGTGCCAGCAGCTCAGACTCTTCCTACGAGCAGTACTTC; CDR3: CASSSDSSYEQYF
D: -; J: TRBJ1-3; size: -; V: TRBV19; DNA: TGTGCCAGTAGTACCACGGACAGCTCTGGAAACACCATATATTTT; CDR3: CASSTTDSSGNTIYF
D: TRBD1; J: TRBJ1-2; size: -; V: TRBV7-9; DNA: TGTGCCAGCAGCCACAGGGGGACAGGCGGGCACTATGGCTACACCTTC; CDR3: CASSHRGTGGHYGYTF
D: TRBD1; J: TRBJ1-1; size: once; V: TRBV6-1; DNA: TGTGCCAGCAGTGAAATGACAGGGGTGAACACTGAAGCTTTCTTT; CDR3: CASSEMTGVNTEAFF
D: -; J: TRBJ2-7; size: -; V: TRBV6-1; DNA: TGTGCCAGCACCCCTCGGGGGAGAACCTACGAGCAGTACTTC; CDR3: CASTPRGRTYEQYF
D: TRBD1; J: TRBJ2-1; size: once; V: TRBV5-6; DNA: TGTGCCAGCAGCTTGGCGCCTTGGGGGACAGGACGGATTGAGCAGTTCTTC; CDR3: CASSLAPWGTGRIEQFF
D: -; J: TRBJ1-5; size: -; V: TRBV6-6; DNA: TGTGCCAGCAGCCTCCAACCGCCATGGCAGCCCCAGCATTTT; CDR3: CASSLQPPWQPQHF
D: -; J: TRBJ1-1; size: -; V: TRBV18; DNA: TGTGCCAGCTCTCTTCTGGAAGGGAACACTGAAGCTTTCTTT; CDR3: CASSLLEGNTEAFF
D: -; J: TRBJ1-6; size: -; V: TRBV6-1; DNA: TGTGCCAGCAGTGAAGATGGATATAATTCACCCCTCCACTTT; CDR3: CASSEDGYNSPLHF
D: -; J: TRBJ2-7; size: -; V: TRBV29-1; DNA: TGCAGCGTTGAAGACCCCTCCTTCGAGCAGTACTTC; CDR3: CSVEDPSFEQYF
D: TRBD1; J: TRBJ1-4; size: -; V: TRBV30; DNA: TGTGCCTGGGAGGACAGGGGGCGGGAAAAACTGTTTTTT; CDR3: CAWEDRGREKLFF
D: TRBD1; J: TRBJ2-5; size: once; V: TRBV2; DNA: TGTGCCAGCAGTGGGGAGACCGGGACAGGGGGCAGAGAGACCCAGTACTTC; CDR3: CASSGETGTGGRETQYF
D: TRBD1; J: TRBJ1-1; size: -; V: TRBV6-1; DNA: TGTGCCAGCAGACTACAGGGGGCTGGCACTGAAGCTTTCTTT; CDR3: CASRLQGAGTEAFF
D: -; J: TRBJ2-3; size: -; V: TRBV5-1; DNA: TGCGCCAGCAGCTTGGGATCCAGCTTAGCCACAGATACGCAGTATTTT; CDR3: CASSLGSSLATDTQYF
D: -; J: TRBJ2-2; size: -; V: TRBV29-1; DNA: TGCAGCGTTGGTTCAGGGAACACCGGGGAGCTGTTTTTT; CDR3: CSVGSGNTGELFF
D: -; J: TRBJ2-1; size: -; V: TRBV2; DNA: TGTGCCAGCAGTTTGGGCGGGACTTTAAATGAGCAGTTCTTC; CDR3: CASSLGGTLNEQFF
D: -; J: TRBJ2-7; size: -; V: TRBV5-4; DNA: TGTGCCAGCAGCCTCCAGGGCCCTCAGTTGAACGAGCAGTACTTC; CDR3: CASSLQGPQLNEQYF
D: -; J: TRBJ2-6; size: -; V: TRBV15; DNA: TGTGCCACCAGCAGAGCCGCAGGGTTGGGCTCTGGGGCCAACGTCCTGACTTTC; CDR3: CATSRAAGLGSGANVLTF
D: -; J: TRBJ1-2; size: -; V: TRBV29-1; DNA: TGCAGCGTTGAAGAACGCGAGGGCTCTGGCTACACCTTC; CDR3: CSVEEREGSGYTF
D: -; J: TRBJ1-1; size: -; V: TRBV20-1; DNA: TGCAGTGCTCCCCGAGGGCAGGGAAGTTTCTTT; CDR3: CSAPRGQGSFF
D: TRBD1; J: TRBJ1-1; size: once; V: TRBV18; DNA: TGTGCCAGCTCACCTTACAGGGGGCTAGGCACTGAAGCTTTCTTT; CDR3: CASSPYRGLGTEAFF
D: -; J: TRBJ2-5; size: once; V: TRBV10-3; DNA: TGTGCCATCAGCGGGTCAACGGAGACCCAGTACTTC; CDR3: CAISGSTETQYF
D: -; J: TRBJ2-7; size: -; V: TRBV28; DNA: TGTGCCAGCGGGGTCCCGGACAGACCCTACGAGCAGTACTTC; CDR3: CASGVPDRPYEQYF
D: TRBD2; J: TRBJ2-5; size: -; V: TRBV4-1; DNA: TGCGCCAGCAGCCAAGACCTTACGGGGGGCCAAGAGACCCAGTACTTC; CDR3: CASSQDLTGGQETQYF
D: -; J: TRBJ1-2; size: -; V: TRBV7-2; DNA: TGTGCCAGCAGCTTAGGGACCGAGCGGTCTGGCTACACCTTC; CDR3: CASSLGTERSGYTF
D: TRBD1; J: TRBJ1-1; size: once; V: TRBV2; DNA: TGTGCCAGCAGACAGGGGGTAACTGAAGCTTTCTTT; CDR3: CASRQGVTEAFF
D: -; J: TRBJ1-2; size: -; V: TRBV30; DNA: TGTGCCTGGGACCGTAACTATGGCTACACCTTC; CDR3: CAWDRNYGYTF
D: -; J: TRBJ1-5; size: -; V: TRBV6-5; DNA: TGTGCCAGCACCCCCGGGGTCCGGCAGCCCCAGCATTTT; CDR3: CASTPGVRQPQHF
D: -; J: TRBJ1-1; size: few; V: TRBV29-1; DNA: TGCAGCGTTGGGAGGGGCACTGAAGCTTTCTTT; CDR3: CSVGRGTEAFF
D: TRBD2; J: TRBJ2-5; size: -; V: TRBV5-6; DNA: TGTGCCAGCAGCCCTCTTAGGAGCGGGAGCTGGGAGACCCAGTACTTC; CDR3: CASSPLRSGSWETQYF
D: -; J: TRBJ2-3; size: -; V: TRBV11-3; DNA: TGTGCCAGCAGCTTAGGAAACAGGGAGAGTCCAGATACGCAGTATTTT; CDR3: CASSLGNRESPDTQYF
D: -; J: TRBJ2-1; size: -; V: TRBV14; DNA: TGTGCCAGCAGCCTGGCCAGCTCCTACAATGAGCAGTTCTTC; CDR3: CASSLASSYNEQFF